The rows below give T cell receptor beta chains drawn from one sample of a study of cytomegalovirus exposure and HLA in healthy donors. The method was immunoSEQ multiplex PCR; TCRdb's version includes in-frame clones alone and lacks a portion of them. The top ten clones hold approximately 8.3% of a sample with about 140,000 clones, roughly four fifths of them seen once. The sequenced material came from PBMCs. The source of these receptors is a woman aged 45 to 65 in good health and CMV-seropositive. The CDR3 runs from the conserved cysteine through the conserved F or W. The D gene is left open where the match is weak. A row's size may be missing; if present it is once, few, many or a size class.

clone_size	d_call	v_call	j_call	cdr3_nt	cdr3_aa
-	-	TRBV2	TRBJ2-7	TGTGCCAGCAGTGTTCTGCAGGGGAGCTACGAGCAGTACTTC	CASSVLQGSYEQYF
-	TRBD2	TRBV6-5	TRBJ2-7	TGTGCCAGCAAGATAGCGGGGGGGCTCGGAGACGAGCAGTACTTC	CASKIAGGLGDEQYF
-	-	TRBV4-2	TRBJ2-7	TGTGCCAGCAGCCAAGATGGGGCAGGGTCTATCTACGAGCAGTACTTC	CASSQDGAGSIYEQYF
-	-	TRBV5-3	TRBJ1-1	TGTGCCAGAAGCTTGGAGTCAGGGCGGACCGAGGAAGCTTTCTTT	CARSLESGRTEEAFF
-	TRBD2	TRBV5-1	TRBJ2-1	TGCGCCAGCAGCCCGGGGGGGCAGGGCTACAATGAGCAGTTCTTC	CASSPGGQGYNEQFF
-	-	TRBV2	TRBJ2-7	TGTGCCAGCAGCCTCAGCTCCTACGAGCAGTACTTC	CASSLSSYEQYF
-	-	TRBV9	TRBJ1-2	TGTGCCAGCAGCCTACAGGGAAGAGGATACACCTTC	CASSLQGRGYTF
-	-	TRBV7-6	TRBJ1-5	TGTGCCAGCAGCCGCGGGTCGGGGAGCAATCAGCCCCAGCATTTT	CASSRGSGSNQPQHF
few	TRBD1	TRBV12-5	TRBJ2-1	TGTGCTAGTGCCCCCCGGGGGGACAGGGTCTACAATGAGCAGTTCTTC	CASAPRGDRVYNEQFF
-	-	TRBV7-6	TRBJ1-2	TGTGCCAGCAGCTTAGCTAGTGGGGGAGCGGGTAATAGCTACACCTTC	CASSLASGGAGNSYTF
-	TRBD2	TRBV6-4	TRBJ2-3	TGTGCCAGCTCAAAAATAGCGGGGGGCACAGATACGCAGTATTTT	CASSKIAGGTDTQYF
-	-	TRBV9	TRBJ2-6	TGTGCCAGCAGCGTCAGTCGGGGGGCTAACTCTGGGGCCAACGGCCTGACTTTC	CASSVSRGANSGANGLTF
once	-	TRBV18	TRBJ1-1	TGTGCCAGCTCATCTCAGGGGTACACTGAAGCTTTCTTT	CASSSQGYTEAFF
-	TRBD1	TRBV28	TRBJ1-5	TGTGCCAGCAGTCCTTTGACAGGGGGAAGCAATCAGCCCCAGCATTTT	CASSPLTGGSNQPQHF
-	-	TRBV28	TRBJ1-2	TGTGCCAGCACCAAATCCGGGACACCTCGAGAGGGCCGCGGCTACACCTTC	CASTKSGTPREGRGYTF
-	-	TRBV27	TRBJ2-7	TGTGCCAGCAGTTCCCCTTCGATCAGCTACGAGCAGTACTTC	CASSSPSISYEQYF
-	TRBD1	TRBV19	TRBJ1-1	TGTGCCAGTAGTATAGGGGGCCGGACAGGGCGCAAAGCTTTCTTT	CASSIGGRTGRKAFF
few	TRBD2	TRBV10-1	TRBJ2-7	TGCGCCAGCAGCGGCGGGGGCTACGAGCAGTACTTC	CASSGGGYEQYF
-	TRBD1	TRBV30	TRBJ1-1	TGTGCCTGGAGTATGACAGGGGAGGGTGAAGCTTTCTTT	CAWSMTGEGEAFF
-	TRBD2	TRBV6-6	TRBJ2-3	TGTGCCAGCAGCCCCAGTCTAGCGGGGGGCACAGATACGCAGTATTTT	CASSPSLAGGTDTQYF
-	TRBD1	TRBV5-8	TRBJ1-3	TGTGCCAGCAGCTCAAAGGACAGGGTAGTCTCTGGAAACACCATATATTTT	CASSSKDRVVSGNTIYF
-	TRBD1	TRBV6-1	TRBJ1-2	TGTGCCAGCATTCAGGGGGCGGGCTATGGCTACACCTTC	CASIQGAGYGYTF
once	-	TRBV28	TRBJ1-4	TGTGCCAGCAGCCCCTTTGCCCGAGGGCGCGAAAAACTGTTTTTT	CASSPFARGREKLFF
-	-	TRBV4-1	TRBJ2-1	TGCGCCAGCACCCAAGGGGAGGGGGACGCAGGCCCCTTTGAACAGTTCTTC	CASTQGEGDAGPFEQFF
-	TRBD1	TRBV5-1	TRBJ1-4	TGCGCCAGCAGCTCTCGACAGGGTGTTGAAAAACTGTTTTTT	CASSSRQGVEKLFF
-	-	TRBV28	TRBJ1-5	TGTGCCAGCAGTACCAGTAATCAGCCCCAGCATTTT	CASSTSNQPQHF